A single sample is the source of the 2 T cell receptor beta chains below, sequenced in a study of vaccination and CD4 T cells after COVID-19. At the Johns Hopkins FTIC core, DNA taken from cultured CD4+ T cells was sequenced by way of the Oncomine TCR Beta short-read assay. Using its own MiXCR run on the PCR reads, TCRdb lists one record per CDR3 protein. The repertoire consists of about 3,500 distinct CDR3 sequences, with about a sixth occurring once and the leading ten covering over 11%. Treatment specified: approximately 11-day PBMC culture with coronavirus spike peptide pools or control peptides (ViraFEST assay). These receptors have no known antigen. The sequencing input was CD4+ T cells from blood, cultured in vitro. These receptors came from a human donor who had recovered from COVID-19.

This clonotype has more than one count but fewer than ten. The chain has TRBV7-9 and TRBJ2-1, with TRBD1 as a possible D gene (5 bases). In germline, CDR1 is SEHNR, CDR2 FQNEAQ (reference sequence). The length of the CDR3 is 15 residues. Deletions cut 4 bases from V and 7 bases from J, with 17 bases between. Here the CDR3 reads CASSSTGRRWNEQFF. The CDR3, as DNA: TGTGCCAGCAGCTCAACAGGTCGCCGGTGGAATGAGCAGTTCTTC.

The rearrangement joins TRBV5-1 to TRBJ1-1; tentatively, D is TRBD1 (5 bases). Germline assignment: CDR1 SGHRS and CDR2 YFSETQ. This CDR3 region has 14 residues. V lost 6 bases and J lost 0, with 12 bases in between. The CDR3 protein is CASKVGTMNTEAFF. In DNA form, the CDR3 reads TGCGCCAGCAAAGTGGGGACTATGAACACTGAAGCTTTCTTT. Using reference TRBV5-1 and TRBJ1-1 for the parts outside the CDR3, the full variable domain is KAGVTQTPRYLIKTRGQQVTLSCSPISGHRSVSWYQQTPGQGLQFLFEYFSETQRNKGNFPGRFSGRQFSNSRSEMNVSTLELGDSALYLCASKVGTMNTEAFFGQGTRLTVV.